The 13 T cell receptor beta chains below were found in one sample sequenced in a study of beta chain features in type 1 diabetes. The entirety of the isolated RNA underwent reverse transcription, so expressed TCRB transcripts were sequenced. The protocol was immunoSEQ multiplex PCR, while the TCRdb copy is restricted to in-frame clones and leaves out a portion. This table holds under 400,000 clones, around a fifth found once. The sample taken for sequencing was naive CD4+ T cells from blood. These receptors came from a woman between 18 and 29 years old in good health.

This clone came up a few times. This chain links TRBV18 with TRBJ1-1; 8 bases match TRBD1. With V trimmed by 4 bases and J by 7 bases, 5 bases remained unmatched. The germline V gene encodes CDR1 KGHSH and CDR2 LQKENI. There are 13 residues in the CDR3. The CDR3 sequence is CASSLTGGVEAFF. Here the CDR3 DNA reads TGTGCCAGCTCACTTACAGGGGGAGTTGAAGCTTTCTTT.

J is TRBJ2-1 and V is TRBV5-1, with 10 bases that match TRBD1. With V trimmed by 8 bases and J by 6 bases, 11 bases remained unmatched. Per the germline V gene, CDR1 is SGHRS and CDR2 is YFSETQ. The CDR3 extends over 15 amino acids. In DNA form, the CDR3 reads TGCGCCAGTTTTGGACCGGGACAGGGGTTCAATGAGCAGTTCTTC. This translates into CASFGPGQGFNEQFF.

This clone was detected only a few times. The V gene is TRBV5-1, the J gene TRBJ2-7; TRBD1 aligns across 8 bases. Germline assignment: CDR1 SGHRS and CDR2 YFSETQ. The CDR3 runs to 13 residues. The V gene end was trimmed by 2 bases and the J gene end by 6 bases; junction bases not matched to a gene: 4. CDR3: CASSFDRGLEQYF. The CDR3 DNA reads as TGCGCCAGCAGCTTTGACAGGGGACTCGAGCAGTACTTC.

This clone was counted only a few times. The CDR3 spells CASSGSGGSTDTQYF. DNA for the CDR3: TGTGCCAGCAGCGGGAGCGGGGGCAGCACAGATACGCAGTATTTT. The chain uses TRBV9 and TRBJ2-3; 8 bases line up with TRBD2. The germline V gene has CDR1 SGDLS and CDR2 YYNGEE. The CDR3 is made up of 15 amino acids. V lost 3 bases to trimming and J lost 0 bases; unmatched junction nucleotides: 3.

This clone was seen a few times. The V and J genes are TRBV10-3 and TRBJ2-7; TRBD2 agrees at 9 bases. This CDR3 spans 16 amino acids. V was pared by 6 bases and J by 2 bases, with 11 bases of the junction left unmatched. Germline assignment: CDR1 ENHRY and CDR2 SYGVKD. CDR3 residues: CAIRGGLAGATYEQYF. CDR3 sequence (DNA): TGTGCCATCAGGGGGGGTTTAGCGGGGGCAACCTACGAGCAGTACTTC.

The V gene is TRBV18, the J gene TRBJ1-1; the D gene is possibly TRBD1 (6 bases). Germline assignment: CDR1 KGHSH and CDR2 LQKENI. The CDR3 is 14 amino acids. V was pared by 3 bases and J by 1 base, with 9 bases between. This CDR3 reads CASSPQGQNTEAFF. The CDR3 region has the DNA TGTGCCAGCTCACCCCAGGGGCAGAACACTGAAGCTTTCTTT.

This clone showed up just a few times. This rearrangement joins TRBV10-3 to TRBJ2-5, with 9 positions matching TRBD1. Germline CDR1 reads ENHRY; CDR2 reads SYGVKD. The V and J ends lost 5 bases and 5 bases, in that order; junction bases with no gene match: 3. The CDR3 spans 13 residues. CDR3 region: CAISWDRDETQYF. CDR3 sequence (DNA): TGTGCCATCAGTTGGGACAGGGATGAGACCCAGTACTTC.

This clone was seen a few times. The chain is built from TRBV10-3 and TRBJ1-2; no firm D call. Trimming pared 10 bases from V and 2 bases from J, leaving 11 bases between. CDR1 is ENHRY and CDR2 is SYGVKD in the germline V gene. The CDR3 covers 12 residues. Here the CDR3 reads CATKRVNYGYTF. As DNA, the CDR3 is TGTGCCACGAAACGGGTAAACTATGGCTACACCTTC.

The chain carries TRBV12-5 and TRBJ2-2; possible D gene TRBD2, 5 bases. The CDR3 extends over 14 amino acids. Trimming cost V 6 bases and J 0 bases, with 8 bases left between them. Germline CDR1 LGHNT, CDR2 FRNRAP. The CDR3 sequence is CASGGEANTGELFF. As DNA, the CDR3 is TGTGCTAGTGGCGGGGAAGCGAACACCGGGGAGCTGTTTTTT. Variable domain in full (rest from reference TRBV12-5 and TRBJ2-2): DARVTQTPRHKVTEMGQEVTMRCQPILGHNTVFWYRQTMMQGLELLAYFRNRAPLDDSGMPKDRFSAEMPDATLATLKIQPSEPRDSAVYFCASGGEANTGELFFGEGSRLTVL.

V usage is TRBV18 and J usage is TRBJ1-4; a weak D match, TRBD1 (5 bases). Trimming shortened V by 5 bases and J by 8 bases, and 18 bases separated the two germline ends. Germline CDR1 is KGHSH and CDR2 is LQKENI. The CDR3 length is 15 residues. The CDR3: CASSRVDGGIEKLFF. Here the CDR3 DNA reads TGTGCCAGCTCAAGAGTCGACGGGGGTATCGAAAAACTGTTTTTT.

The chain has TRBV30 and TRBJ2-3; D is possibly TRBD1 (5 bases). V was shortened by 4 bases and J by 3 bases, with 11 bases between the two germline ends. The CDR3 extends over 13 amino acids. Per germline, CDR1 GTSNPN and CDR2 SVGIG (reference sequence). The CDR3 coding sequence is TGTGCCTGGACTACTCAGGGAACAGATACGCAGTATTTT. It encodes CAWTTQGTDTQYF.

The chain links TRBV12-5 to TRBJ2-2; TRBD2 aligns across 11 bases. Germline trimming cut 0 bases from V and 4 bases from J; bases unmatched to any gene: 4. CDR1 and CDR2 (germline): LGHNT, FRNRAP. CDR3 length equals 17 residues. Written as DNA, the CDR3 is TGTGCTAGTGGTTTGGTACTAGCGGGAGCGGTCACCGGGGAGCTGTTTTTT. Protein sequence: CASGLVLAGAVTGELFF.

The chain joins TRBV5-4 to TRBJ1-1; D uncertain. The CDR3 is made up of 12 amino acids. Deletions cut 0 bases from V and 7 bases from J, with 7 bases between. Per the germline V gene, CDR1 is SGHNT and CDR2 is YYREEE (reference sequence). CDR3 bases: TGTGCCAGCAGCTTGGTCGGGATTGAAGCTTTCTTT. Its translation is CASSLVGIEAFF.